Presented here are 25 T cell receptor beta chains from one specimen sequenced in a study of shared clonotypes between healthy human individuals. Using immunoSEQ multiplex PCR, the repertoire was profiled, and TCRdb retains in-frame clones only, with some absent. The sample consists of about 2.4 million clones, 93% of them appearing once. Material for sequencing was naive CD4+ T cells from PBMCs. The subset here: CD45RA+ positively selected. The receptor source for this set is a man younger than 30 in good health. Some clones in this sample may be carry-over from other donors' samples.

The V and J genes are TRBV5-1 and TRBJ2-6; possible D gene TRBD2, 5 bases. The V and J ends lost 7 bases and 3 bases respectively, with 14 bases between them. Looked up from germline, CDR1 is SGHRS and CDR2 is YFSETQ. The CDR3 covers 15 residues. In DNA form, the CDR3 reads TGCGCCAGCGGAATGAGGGTTAGTGGGGCCAACGTCCTGACTTTC. It yields the protein CASGMRVSGANVLTF.

V gene TRBV7-8 combines with J gene TRBJ2-3; the match to TRBD2 covers 8 bases. Trimming removed 1 base from V and 2 bases from J; junction bases left unmatched: 5. CDR1 is SGHVS and CDR2 is FQNEAQ in the germline V gene. This CDR3 spans 16 amino acids. CDR3 protein: CASSLELAATTDTQYF. The CDR3 DNA reads as TGTGCCAGCAGCTTAGAACTAGCGGCCACCACAGATACGCAGTATTTT.

This rearrangement joins TRBV19 to TRBJ1-5; D is unclear. CDR1 is LNHDA and CDR2 is SQIVND in the germline V gene (reference sequence). The CDR3 loop spans 15 amino acids. Trimming cost V 1 base and J 2 bases, with 9 bases left between them. In DNA form, the CDR3 reads TGTGCCAGTAGTATAGTGGCTCGGGGCAATCAGCCCCAGCATTTT. This translates into CASSIVARGNQPQHF.

This chain joins TRBV9 and TRBJ2-2, with 9 bases lining up with TRBD1. The CDR3 totals 19 residues. The germline V gene has CDR1 SGDLS and CDR2 YYNGEE. V was pared by 4 bases and J by 2 bases, with 15 bases of the junction left unmatched. As DNA, the CDR3 is TGTGCCAGCAGCCCACAGGGGGCGCGGCTAGCGATTAACACCGGGGAGCTGTTTTTT. This codes for CASSPQGARLAINTGELFF.

This clone has a single count. J is TRBJ2-3 and V is TRBV9, with 15 bases aligning to TRBD2. The CDR3 extends over 17 amino acids. The V and J ends lost 4 bases and 4 bases, in that order; junction bases with no gene match: 7. Per germline, CDR1 SGDLS and CDR2 YYNGEE. DNA of the CDR3: TGTGCCAGCAGCCCAGGGACTAGCGGGAGGCAATCAGATACGCAGTATTTT. This codes for CASSPGTSGRQSDTQYF.

The chain has TRBV5-1 and TRBJ2-5; 10 nucleotides agree with TRBD2. After removal of 9 bases from V and 2 bases from J, the junction contained 13 bases not matched to a gene. There are 16 residues in the CDR3. Germline assignment: CDR1 SGHRS and CDR2 YFSETQ. The CDR3 DNA is TGCGCCACTAGGACAGGGCTAGCGGGGGTACAAGAGACCCAGTACTTC. Amino acids: CATRTGLAGVQETQYF.

This rearrangement joins TRBV23-1 to TRBJ1-4; no clear D gene. TRBV23-1 is treated as an ORF (open reading frame) with a function not yet certain. The CDR3 extends over 17 amino acids. V was shortened by 6 bases and J by 13 bases, with 30 bases between the two germline ends. Written as DNA, the CDR3 is TGCGCCAGCAGGGGGAGAACCGGGCGGGAGTCAAGAAAGGGACTGTTTTTT. Its protein product is CASRGRTGRESRKGLFF.

The CDR3 bases are TGTGCCAGCAGTTCCCCCCGGGGGAGACCTGAAGCTTTCTTT. This gives the protein CASSSPRGRPEAFF. This chain connects TRBV6-6 to TRBJ1-1; TRBD1 might be the D (5 bases). Germline V gene data show CDR1 as MNHNY and CDR2 as SVGAGI (reference sequence). V was shortened by 4 bases and J by 6 bases, with 15 bases between the two germline ends. This CDR3 region has 14 residues.

This chain connects TRBV28 to TRBJ2-1; D is undetermined. Per the germline V gene, CDR1 is MDHEN and CDR2 is SYDVKM. Trimming removed 2 bases from V and 10 bases from J, with 12 bases in between. CDR3 length equals 13 residues. CDR3 residues: CASSLRAAEEQFF. The DNA of the CDR3 is TGTGCCAGCAGTTTACGGGCCGCGGAGGAGCAGTTCTTC.

This rearrangement joins TRBV11-2 to TRBJ2-5, with D perhaps TRBD1 (5 bases). This CDR3 is 16 amino acids long. Germline lookup yields CDR1 SGHAT and CDR2 FQNNGV. Trimming removed 1 base at V and 2 bases at J, with 14 bases between. CDR3 protein: CASSLAPRVVQETQYF. For the CDR3, the DNA is TGTGCCAGCAGCTTAGCCCCCAGGGTGGTACAAGAGACCCAGTACTTC.

The genes are TRBV25-1 and TRBJ2-2; D unresolved. The CDR3 consists of 15 residues. Germline CDR1 reads MGHDK; CDR2 reads SYGVNS. With 3 bases removed from V and 6 bases from J, the gap between germline ends came to 14 bases. CDR3 sequence (DNA): TGTGCCAGCAGTGACCCCAAAAGGCTCGCCGGGGAGCTGTTTTTT. This codes for CASSDPKRLAGELFF. Supplemented by reference TRBV25-1 and TRBJ2-2, the full variable domain reads EADIYQTPRYLVIGTGKKITLECSQTMGHDKMYWYQQDPGMELHLIHYSYGVNSTEKGDLSSESTVSRIRTEHFPLTLESARPSHTSQYLCASSDPKRLAGELFFGEGSRLTVL.

A remark on this clone: Other nucleotide sequences from this sample produce the same CDR3. This chain uses TRBV29-1 with TRBJ2-6; D remains unclear. The CDR3 has 14 amino acids. The V and J ends lost 1 base and 0 bases respectively, with 4 bases between them. Germline CDR1 and CDR2: SQVTM and ANQGSEA. For the CDR3, the DNA is TGCAGCGTTGAAGGAGGCTCTGGGGCCAACGTCCTGACTTTC. It encodes CSVEGGSGANVLTF.

The V and J genes are TRBV19 and TRBJ1-1, with D hard to call. Trimming took off 4 bases at V and 4 bases at J, with 7 bases between the two ends. The germline V gene has CDR1 LNHDA and CDR2 SQIVND (reference sequence). The CDR3 has 12 amino acids. CDR3: CASSKWSTEAFF. DNA of the CDR3: TGTGCCAGTAGTAAGTGGTCCACTGAAGCTTTCTTT.

This chain joins TRBV5-1 and TRBJ1-3; D call uncertain. The CDR3 is 16 amino acids. Germline V gene data show CDR1 as SGHRS and CDR2 as YFSETQ. V dropped 0 bases and J dropped 5 bases, with 15 bases sitting between them. The CDR3 DNA reads as TGCGCCAGCAGCTTGGCCGGGCCCACTCACAGAAACACCATATATTTT. Translation: CASSLAGPTHRNTIYF. Full variable domain (missing parts from reference TRBV5-1 and TRBJ1-3): KAGVTQTPRYLIKTRGQQVTLSCSPISGHRSVSWYQQTPGQGLQFLFEYFSETQRNKGNFPGRFSGRQFSNSRSEMNVSTLELGDSALYLCASSLAGPTHRNTIYFGEGSWLTVV.

The genes are TRBV27 and TRBJ1-2, with TRBD1 matching over 8 bases. This CDR3 spans 14 amino acids. The germline V gene encodes CDR1 MNHEY and CDR2 SMNVEV (reference sequence). V lost 5 bases, J lost 4 bases, and 6 bases stayed unmatched. CDR3 protein: CASSPRTGTYGYTF. In DNA form, the CDR3 reads TGTGCCAGCAGTCCGCGGACAGGGACCTATGGCTACACCTTC.

The chain uses TRBV5-1 and TRBJ2-1; TRBD1 matches at 11 bases. Trimming at V came to 4 bases and at J to 4 bases, leaving 7 bases not matched to a gene. The length of the CDR3 is 16 residues. Germline V gives CDR1 SGHRS, CDR2 YFSETQ. Here the CDR3 reads CASSPRTGGDYNEQFF. In DNA form, the CDR3 reads TGCGCCAGCAGCCCCCGGACAGGGGGCGATTACAATGAGCAGTTCTTC.

The chain uses TRBV7-3 and TRBJ1-2, with 9 bases that match TRBD1. Germline V CDR1 and CDR2: SGHTA, FQGTGA. This CDR3 contains 16 residues. V shed 3 bases and J 7 bases; nucleotides not matched to a gene: 12. CDR3 nucleotide sequence: TGTGCCAGCAGCTTGGCACCGGGACAGGGACCCCTTGGCTACACCTTC. Translating it yields CASSLAPGQGPLGYTF.

The gene calls are TRBV7-9 and TRBJ1-2, with a weak D call TRBD1 (6 bases). Germline V lookup: CDR1 SEHNR, CDR2 FQNEAQ (reference sequence). V lost 5 bases and J 6 bases, leaving 13 bases between the germline ends. The CDR3 length is 13 residues. In DNA, the CDR3 is TGTGCCAGCAGCCACGGCGGGGGGCATGGCTACACCTTC. Its protein is CASSHGGGHGYTF.

The chain joins TRBV5-8 to TRBJ1-4, with D maybe TRBD1 (5 bases). The CDR3 has 15 residues. Germline V CDR1 and CDR2: SGHTS, YDEGEE. V shed 4 bases and J shed 4 bases, with 14 bases lying between them. The CDR3 here is CASSPGRTINEKLFF. The CDR3 DNA follows: TGTGCCAGCAGCCCGGGACGGACCATTAATGAAAAACTGTTTTTT.

This CDR3 is CASMAPLSWGQYF. The CDR3 DNA follows: TGTGCCAGCATGGCCCCGTTATCCTGGGGGCAGTATTTT. The rearrangement uses TRBV28 and TRBJ2-3; D uncertain. V lost 7 bases to trimming and J lost 11 bases, with 19 bases between them. The CDR3 sequence is 13 residues long. Germline loops: CDR1 MDHEN, CDR2 SYDVKM.

This clone appeared a single time. This chain connects TRBV5-1 to TRBJ2-2; tentatively, D is TRBD1 (6 bases). The ends were cut back, 0 bases at V and 6 bases at J, with 9 bases in the middle. CDR3 length: 14 residues. The germline CDR1 and CDR2 sequences are SGHRS and YFSETQ. The CDR3 loop is CASSLGGPPGELFF. DNA of the CDR3: TGCGCCAGCAGCTTGGGGGGGCCCCCCGGGGAGCTGTTTTTT.

The CDR3 region is CASSLSRGVGTDTQYF. DNA of the CDR3: TGTGCCAGCAGTTTATCCAGGGGGGTTGGAACAGATACGCAGTATTTT. The V call is TRBV27, the J call TRBJ2-3; TRBD1 is a possible D gene (7 bases). Trimming cost V 0 bases and J 3 bases, with 13 bases left between them. The CDR3 runs 16 residues. Germline V gene sequence: CDR1 MNHEY, CDR2 SMNVEV (reference sequence).

The chain recombines TRBV19 with TRBJ2-6; D unresolved. Germline CDR1 reads LNHDA; CDR2 reads SQIVND (reference sequence). CDR3 size: 16 residues. The V end lost 8 bases, the J end lost 0 bases, and 14 bases lay between the germline ends. The DNA for the CDR3 is TGTGCCAGTTGGGAAACTCTCGGCTCTGGGGCCAACGTCCTGACTTTC. Translated, it gives CASWETLGSGANVLTF.

The rearrangement joins TRBV5-6 to TRBJ1-5; D gene ambiguous. The V gene's germline CDR1 is SGHDT and CDR2 YYEEEE. V lost 0 bases and J 0 bases, leaving 10 bases between the germline ends. The CDR3 spans 16 residues. In nucleotides, the CDR3 is TGTGCCAGCAGCTTGGCTGGGCCAGTTAGCAATCAGCCCCAGCATTTT. It encodes CASSLAGPVSNQPQHF.

The rearrangement links TRBV5-1 to TRBJ1-2; 7 positions agree with TRBD1. The CDR3 totals 14 residues. V dropped 3 bases and J dropped 2; count of bases not matched to a gene: 4. Germline CDR1 is SGHRS and CDR2 is YFSETQ. In DNA, the CDR3 is TGCGCCAGCAGCTACGGGACAGTGAACTATGGCTACACCTTC. Amino acids: CASSYGTVNYGYTF.